This T cell receptor (beta chain) derives from a study of blood T cell repertoires in COVID-19. In the study overall: COVID-19 samples from acute and convalescent phases originated in the United States, Italy and Spain. The cDNA or gDNA used as material had been derived from T cells, B-cell-depleted T cells, or PBMCs.

As handled by the study authors: Reference gene primer amplification gave nucleated cell count estimates. The table came from immunoSEQ multiplex PCR; TCRdb's copy has only in-frame clones and leaves some out. V, J and clone size derive from that table, while D and trimming were established from the DNA sequence. The profile shows more than 130,000 clones, 84% of them singletons. A word on this clone: Within the sample, other DNA sequences also encode this same CDR3.

The CDR3 totals 14 residues. CDR1 is GTSNPN and CDR2 is SVGIG in the germline V gene (reference sequence). The V gene lost 4 bases and the J gene lost 0 bases, with 7 bases spanning the gap. Material for sequencing was peripheral blood. J is TRBJ1-6 and V is TRBV30; D gene uncertain. This receptor was identified in a human donor in a cohort sampled during active COVID-19. CDR3 sequence: CAWTSSSYNSPLHF. The CDR3, as DNA: TGTGCCTGGACATCGAGCTCCTATAATTCACCCCTCCACTTT.